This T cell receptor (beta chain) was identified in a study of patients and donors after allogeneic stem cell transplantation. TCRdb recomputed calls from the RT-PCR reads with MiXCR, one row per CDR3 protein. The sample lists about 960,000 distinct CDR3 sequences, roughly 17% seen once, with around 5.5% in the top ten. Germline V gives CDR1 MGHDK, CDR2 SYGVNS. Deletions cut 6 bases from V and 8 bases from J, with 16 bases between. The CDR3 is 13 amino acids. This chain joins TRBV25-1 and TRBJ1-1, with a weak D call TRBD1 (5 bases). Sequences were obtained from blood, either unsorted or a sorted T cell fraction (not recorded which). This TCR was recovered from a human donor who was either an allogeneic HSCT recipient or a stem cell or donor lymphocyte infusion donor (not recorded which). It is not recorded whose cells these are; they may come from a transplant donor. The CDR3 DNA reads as TGTGCCAGCAGCCTGAGATTCGGGGGAGAAGCTTTCTTT. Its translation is CASSLRFGGEAFF.